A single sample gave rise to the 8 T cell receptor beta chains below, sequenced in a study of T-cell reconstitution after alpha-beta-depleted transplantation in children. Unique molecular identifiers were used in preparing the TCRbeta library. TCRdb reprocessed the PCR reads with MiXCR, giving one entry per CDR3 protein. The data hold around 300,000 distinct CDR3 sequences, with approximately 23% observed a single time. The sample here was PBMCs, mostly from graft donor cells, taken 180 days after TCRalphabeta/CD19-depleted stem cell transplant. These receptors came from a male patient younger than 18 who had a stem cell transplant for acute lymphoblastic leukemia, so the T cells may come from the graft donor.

The CDR3 coding sequence is TGCGCCAGCAGTGAGTCGGGGCTTCCGTTTTCCTACAATGAGCAGTTCTTC. Protein sequence: CASSESGLPFSYNEQFF. The rearrangement links TRBV10-1 to TRBJ2-1, with D perhaps matching TRBD1 (5 bases). With 0 bases removed from V and 1 base from J, the gap between germline ends came to 13 bases. From germline, CDR1 is WNHNN and CDR2 SYGVQD (reference sequence). This CDR3 region has 17 residues.

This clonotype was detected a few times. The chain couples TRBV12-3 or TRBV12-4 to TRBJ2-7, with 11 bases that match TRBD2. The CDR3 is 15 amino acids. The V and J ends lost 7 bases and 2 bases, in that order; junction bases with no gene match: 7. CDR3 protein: CASTFSGRAPYEQYF. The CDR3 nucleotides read TGTGCCAGCACCTTTAGCGGGAGGGCCCCCTACGAGCAGTACTTC.

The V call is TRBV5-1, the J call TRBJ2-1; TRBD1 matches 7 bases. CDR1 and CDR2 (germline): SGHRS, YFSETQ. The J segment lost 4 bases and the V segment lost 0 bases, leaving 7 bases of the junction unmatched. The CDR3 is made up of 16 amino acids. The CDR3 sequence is CASSLGRGTHYNEQFF. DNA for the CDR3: TGCGCCAGCAGCTTGGGCAGGGGGACGCATTACAATGAGCAGTTCTTC.

The CDR3 DNA sequence: TGTGCCAGCAGCCTCAGGACTAGCGGGAGTAATGAGCAGTTCTTC. It is translated as CASSLRTSGSNEQFF. The V gene is TRBV7-6, the J gene TRBJ2-1, with TRBD2 matching 13 bases. The CDR3 consists of 15 residues. Germline V gene lookup returns CDR1 SGHVS and CDR2 FNYEAQ. Trimming took 5 bases from V and 7 from J; bases not matched to a gene: 5.

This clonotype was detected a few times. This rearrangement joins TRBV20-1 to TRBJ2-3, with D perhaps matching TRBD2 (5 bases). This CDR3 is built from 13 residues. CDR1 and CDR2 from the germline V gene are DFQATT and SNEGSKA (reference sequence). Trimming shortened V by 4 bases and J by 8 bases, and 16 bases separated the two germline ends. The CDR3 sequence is CSATLSEGVTQYF. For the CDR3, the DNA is TGCAGTGCTACCCTCTCCGAGGGCGTTACGCAGTATTTT.

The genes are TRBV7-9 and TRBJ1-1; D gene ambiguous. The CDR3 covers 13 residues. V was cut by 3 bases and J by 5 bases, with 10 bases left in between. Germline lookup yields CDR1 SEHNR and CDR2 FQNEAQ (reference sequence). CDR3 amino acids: CASSFDEETEAFF. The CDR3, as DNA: TGTGCCAGCAGCTTCGACGAGGAGACTGAAGCTTTCTTT.

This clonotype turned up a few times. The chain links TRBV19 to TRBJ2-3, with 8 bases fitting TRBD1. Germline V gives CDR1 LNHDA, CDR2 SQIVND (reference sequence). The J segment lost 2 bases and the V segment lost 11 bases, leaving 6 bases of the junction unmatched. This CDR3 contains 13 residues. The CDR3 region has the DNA TGTGCCTCCAGGACAGGGATCACAGATACGCAGTATTTT. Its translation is CASRTGITDTQYF.

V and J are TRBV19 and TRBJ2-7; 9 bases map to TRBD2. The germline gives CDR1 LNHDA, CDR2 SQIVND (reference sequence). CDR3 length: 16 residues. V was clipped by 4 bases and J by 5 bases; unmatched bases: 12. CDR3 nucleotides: TGTGCCAGTAGTAACCTGTGGGTAGCGGGAGAACACGAGCAGTACTTC. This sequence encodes CASSNLWVAGEHEQYF.